Below are 32 T cell receptor beta chains sequenced from a single sample in a study of CD8 T cells in Susac syndrome. RNA totalling about 0.45 to 1 ug underwent reverse transcription with random hexamers. Each CDR3 protein is one row after TCRdb ran MiXCR on the immunoSEQ multiplex PCR reads. The sample consists of a few hundred thousand distinct CDR3 sequences, around 90% of them appearing once. The source material was CD8+ T cells from PBMCs. All receptors come from a human donor with multiple sclerosis.

V is TRBV6-6 and J is TRBJ1-1; D gene uncertain. The CDR3 is 14 residues long. The V gene lost 7 bases and the J gene lost 2 bases, with 14 bases spanning the gap. Per germline, CDR1 MNHNY and CDR2 SVGAGI (reference sequence). CDR3 amino acids: CASNRGRANTEAFF. For the CDR3, the DNA is TGTGCCAGCAACCGCGGACGGGCTAACACTGAAGCTTTCTTT.

The chain combines TRBV3-1 with TRBJ2-5; D unclear. Germline values: CDR1 LGHDT, CDR2 YNNKEL (reference sequence). The CDR3 length is 11 residues. Trimming cost V 7 bases and J 5 bases, with 8 bases left between them. CDR3 sequence reads: CASKAEETQYF. Here the CDR3 DNA reads TGTGCCAGCAAGGCGGAGGAGACCCAGTACTTC.

The CDR3 DNA reads TGCAGCGCACGCACGGGACTCGCGAACACCGGGGAGCTGTTTTTT. Amino acid sequence: CSARTGLANTGELFF. This rearrangement joins TRBV29-1 to TRBJ2-2; the D gene is possibly TRBD2 (6 bases). V was clipped by 7 bases and J by 0 bases, with 15 bases between them. Germline lookup yields CDR1 SQVTM and CDR2 ANQGSEA. The CDR3 contains 15 residues.

The V call is TRBV5-4, the J call TRBJ2-7; D gene ambiguous. Between the trimmed V and J ends, which lost 6 bases and 3 bases, there was a span of 13 bases. The germline V gene encodes CDR1 SGHNT and CDR2 YYREEE (reference sequence). This CDR3 is built from 13 residues. The chain's CDR3 is CASTPNLGYEQYF. The CDR3 DNA sequence: TGTGCCAGCACCCCAAACTTGGGCTACGAGCAGTACTTC.

This chain uses TRBV30 with TRBJ2-5, with 7 bases aligning to TRBD2. This CDR3 region has 15 residues. V shed 0 bases and J 5 bases; nucleotides not matched to a gene: 9. Per the germline V gene, CDR1 is GTSNPN and CDR2 is SVGIG (reference sequence). Here the CDR3 DNA reads TGTGCCTGGAGTGTAAGCCTAGCGGCTCGGGAGACCCAGTACTTC. Its protein product is CAWSVSLAARETQYF. Combining the CDR3 with reference TRBV30 and TRBJ2-5 gives the whole variable domain SQTIHQWPATLVQPVGSPLSLECTVEGTSNPNLYWYRQAAGRGLQLLFYSVGIGQISSEVPQNLSASRPQDRQFILSSKKLLLSDSGFYLCAWSVSLAARETQYFGPGTRLLVL.

The chain uses TRBV9 and TRBJ2-7; D gene ambiguous. CDR3 length: 14 amino acids. Deletions cut 0 bases from V and 6 bases from J, with 13 bases between. Germline V lookup: CDR1 SGDLS, CDR2 YYNGEE. Written as DNA, the CDR3 is TGTGCCAGCAGCGTAGCTTCCGAGTACGGCGAGCAGTACTTC. This encodes CASSVASEYGEQYF.

This chain uses TRBV10-3 with TRBJ2-1, with TRBD2 matching over 8 bases. There are 14 residues in the CDR3. Losses at the gene ends were 6 bases for V and 7 bases for J; bases not matched to a gene: 8. CDR1 is ENHRY, CDR2 SYGVKD, per germline. In nucleotides, the CDR3 is TGTGCCATCAGGCTCAGCGGGAGTGTGAATGAGCAGTTCTTC. It is translated as CAIRLSGSVNEQFF.

V and J are TRBV13 and TRBJ2-3; a weak D match, TRBD1 (5 bases). This CDR3 has 15 residues. Germline V CDR1 and CDR2: PRHDT, FYEKMQ (reference sequence). V gave up 2 bases and J gave up 3 bases, with 12 bases separating them. The CDR3 region has the DNA TGTGCCAGCAGCTTATCCGGCAGGGATACAGATACGCAGTATTTT. As protein: CASSLSGRDTDTQYF.

The chain has TRBV7-8 and TRBJ2-5, with D unresolved. CDR3 size: 18 residues. Germline CDR1 is SGHVS and CDR2 is FQNEAQ. V lost 5 bases, J lost 2 bases, and 24 bases lay in between. The CDR3 DNA reads TGTGCCAGCAGCGTACCTATGGGGTGGCAGAAGTCTCAAGAGACCCAGTACTTC. As protein: CASSVPMGWQKSQETQYF.

Written as DNA, the CDR3 is TGTGCCAGCAGCCTGGACAGTGTTAGCTCTGAAGCTTTCTTT. This gives the protein CASSLDSVSSEAFF. The chain uses TRBV5-6 and TRBJ1-1; tentative D call: TRBD1 (6 bases). With 4 bases removed from V and 6 bases from J, the gap between germline ends came to 16 bases. This CDR3 has 14 residues. From germline, CDR1 is SGHDT and CDR2 YYEEEE.

The genes are TRBV12-3 or TRBV12-4 and TRBJ1-2; the D gene is possibly TRBD1 (6 bases). Trimming cost V 3 bases and J 7 bases, with 12 bases left between them. The CDR3 contains 13 residues. The DNA of the CDR3 is TGTGCCAGCAGTTTTTACAGGGAGCGTGGCTACACCTTC. This encodes CASSFYRERGYTF.

The genes are TRBV12-3 or TRBV12-4 and TRBJ2-6, with D perhaps TRBD2 (5 bases). There are 16 residues in the CDR3. Deletions cut 6 bases from V and 5 bases from J, with 17 bases between. The CDR3 DNA reads TGTGCCAGCAGCGGACGGGGAGACTTACGGGCCAACGTCCTGACTTTC. Residues: CASSGRGDLRANVLTF.

The chain employs TRBV10-3 and TRBJ1-1; D is perhaps TRBD1 (6 bases). Trimming removed 6 bases at V and 3 bases at J, with 11 bases between. The germline CDR1 and CDR2 sequences are ENHRY and SYGVKD. The CDR3 sequence is 13 residues long. In nucleotides, the CDR3 is TGTGCCATCAGCCGGGACACAGACACTGAAGCTTTCTTT. Translating gives CAISRDTDTEAFF.

V gene TRBV4-3 combines with J gene TRBJ2-1; D might be TRBD2 (6 bases). The CDR3 is made up of 15 amino acids. The V end was cut by 0 bases, the J end by 10 bases, with 16 bases between. The germline V gene has CDR1 LGHNA and CDR2 YSLEER. In nucleotides, the CDR3 is TGCGCCAGCAGCCAAGACGGAGGGAACGACGCGGAGCAGTTCTTC. Translated, it gives CASSQDGGNDAEQFF.

This chain uses TRBV7-6 with TRBJ1-1; D call uncertain. The V end lost 3 bases, the J end lost 3 bases, and 11 bases lay between the germline ends. Germline assignment: CDR1 SGHVS and CDR2 FNYEAQ. The CDR3 is made up of 14 amino acids. The CDR3 DNA reads TGTGCCAGCAGCTTTGGAGGGCGAGACACTGAAGCTTTCTTT. Translation: CASSFGGRDTEAFF.

The CDR3 region is CASALTGWSNQPQHF. The CDR3 bases are TGTGCTAGTGCCCTGACAGGATGGAGCAATCAGCCCCAGCATTTT. The genes are TRBV12-5 and TRBJ1-5; D is perhaps TRBD1 (6 bases). Trimming left V 7 bases short and J 1 base short, with 14 bases between. CDR1 and CDR2 from the germline V gene are LGHNT and FRNRAP. The CDR3 is made up of 15 amino acids.

This clonotype was observed once. The chain employs TRBV9 and TRBJ1-3, with a possible D match to TRBD1 (5 bases). The germline gives CDR1 SGDLS, CDR2 YYNGEE. V was cut by 7 bases and J by 2 bases, with 10 bases left in between. This CDR3 region has 13 residues. Written as DNA, the CDR3 is TGTGCCAGCGGGGCTTCAGCTGGAAACACCATATATTTT. Protein: CASGASAGNTIYF.

The V call is TRBV12-3 or TRBV12-4, the J call TRBJ1-5, with D possibly TRBD1 on 5 matching bases. V lost 6 bases, J lost 5 bases, and 17 bases lay in between. This CDR3 region has 15 residues. The DNA for the CDR3 is TGTGCCAGCAGAGAGGGAAGGGGAGGAGATCAGCCCCAGCATTTT. Its translation is CASREGRGGDQPQHF.

The J gene is TRBJ2-7, the V gene TRBV7-9; D remains unclear. Trimming removed 3 bases from V and 0 bases from J, with 12 bases in between. The CDR3 length is 15 residues. In germline, CDR1 is SEHNR, CDR2 FQNEAQ (reference sequence). CDR3 bases: TGTGCCAGCAGCTTCGTTCAGGAATACTCCTACGAGCAGTACTTC. The encoded protein is CASSFVQEYSYEQYF.

This chain links TRBV11-2 with TRBJ2-5; no firm D call. The CDR3 runs to 13 residues. The ends were cut back, 0 bases at V and 5 bases at J, with 7 bases in the middle. The germline CDR1 and CDR2 sequences are SGHAT and FQNNGV. The CDR3 loop is CASSLEVVETQYF. The CDR3 DNA is TGTGCCAGCAGCTTAGAAGTGGTGGAGACCCAGTACTTC.

The rearrangement joins TRBV20-1 to TRBJ2-4; no reliable D call. This CDR3 spans 16 amino acids. Germline CDR1 DFQATT, CDR2 SNEGSKA (reference sequence). Trimming took 0 bases from V and 6 from J, leaving 18 bases between them. CDR3 region: CSARDQVGNSANIQYF. In DNA, the CDR3 is TGCAGTGCTAGAGATCAGGTGGGAAACAGCGCAAACATTCAGTACTTC.

This chain links TRBV19 with TRBJ1-5; D might be TRBD1 (5 bases). V shed 5 bases and J shed 9 bases, with 14 bases lying between them. Germline V gene data show CDR1 as LNHDA and CDR2 as SQIVND (reference sequence). This CDR3 comprises 13 residues. CDR3 protein: CASSPLEGRPQHF. In nucleotides, the CDR3 is TGTGCCAGTAGTCCCTTAGAGGGGAGGCCCCAGCATTTT.

The chain has TRBV28 and TRBJ1-2, with 8 bases matching TRBD1. CDR1 is MDHEN and CDR2 is SYDVKM in the germline V gene. J gave up 8 bases and V 4 bases, and 6 bases lay outside the gene matches. This CDR3 has 13 amino acids. CDR3 bases: TGTGCCAGCAGTTGGACAGGGCGGGACGGCTACACCTTC. It codes for CASSWTGRDGYTF.

The chain joins TRBV6-5 to TRBJ2-1; no reliable D call. With 3 bases removed from V and 3 bases from J, the gap between germline ends came to 21 bases. From germline, CDR1 is MNHEY and CDR2 SVGAGI. The CDR3 runs 18 residues. CDR3 nucleotide sequence: TGTGCCAGCAGTTATAGTATCGGTGGCAGATCTGACTACAATGAGCAGTTCTTC. This encodes CASSYSIGGRSDYNEQFF.

This sequence joins TRBV9 and TRBJ1-1; the D gene is possibly TRBD1 (6 bases). Germline V lookup: CDR1 SGDLS, CDR2 YYNGEE. The length of the CDR3 is 13 residues. Trimming cost V 3 bases and J 10 bases, with 16 bases left between them. CDR3 nucleotides: TGTGCCAGCAGCGCATGGGACAAGAGTGTAGCTTTCTTT. It is translated as CASSAWDKSVAFF.

The rearrangement joins TRBV6-5 to TRBJ1-6; 9 bases are a match to TRBD1. After removal of 2 bases from V and 7 bases from J, the junction contained 12 bases not matched to a gene. The CDR3 totals 18 residues. Germline-derived CDR1 and CDR2 are MNHEY and SVGAGI. The CDR3 nucleotides read TGTGCCAGCAGTTACCCCCGAAATGGGGGACAGGGAAATTCACCCCTCCACTTT. It yields the protein CASSYPRNGGQGNSPLHF.

The chain is built from TRBV15 and TRBJ1-1; TRBD1 might be the D (6 bases). V lost 4 bases to trimming and J lost 5 bases, with 11 bases between them. The germline V gene has CDR1 LNHNV and CDR2 YYDKDF (reference sequence). This CDR3 has 13 amino acids. In nucleotides, the CDR3 is TGTGCCACCAGCATCCCAGGGGCTACTGAAGCTTTCTTT. It codes for CATSIPGATEAFF.

The CDR3 coding sequence is TGTGCCAGCAGTTACAACAGTCCTCACTCTGGGGCCAACGTCCTGACTTTC. Its protein is CASSYNSPHSGANVLTF. This chain links TRBV6-2 or TRBV6-3 with TRBJ2-6; no definite D call. The V and J ends lost 2 bases and 0 bases respectively, with 11 bases between them. Germline assignment: CDR1 MNHEY and CDR2 SVGEGT. The length of the CDR3 is 17 residues.

CDR3 sequence: CASSLEPLEQYF. The CDR3 DNA is TGCGCCAGCAGCCTTGAACCCCTCGAGCAGTACTTC. V and J are TRBV10-2 and TRBJ2-7; D is unclear. The length of the CDR3 is 12 residues. Germline V gene data show CDR1 as WSHSY and CDR2 as SAAADI. Trimming pared 6 bases from V and 6 bases from J, leaving 12 bases between.

The V and J genes are TRBV4-3 and TRBJ2-7, with 8 positions matching TRBD2. This CDR3 is 16 amino acids long. The V segment lost 1 base and the J segment 0 bases; nucleotides outside the gene matches: 5. The germline V gene encodes CDR1 LGHNA and CDR2 YSLEER. DNA of the CDR3: TGCGCCAGCAGCCAAGTCGCCGGGACTAGCTCCTACGAGCAGTACTTC. It yields the protein CASSQVAGTSSYEQYF.

V usage is TRBV7-6 and J usage is TRBJ2-1; 10 bases match TRBD2. Germline-derived CDR1 and CDR2 are SGHVS and FNYEAQ. After removal of 0 bases from V and 7 bases from J, the junction contained 3 bases not matched to a gene. The CDR3 consists of 15 residues. CDR3: CASSLASGRRNEQFF. The CDR3 DNA is TGTGCCAGCAGCTTAGCTAGCGGGAGGCGGAATGAGCAGTTCTTC.

The chain couples TRBV2 to TRBJ2-2; 7 nucleotides agree with TRBD2. Per germline, CDR1 SNHLY and CDR2 FYNNEI. Trimming cost V 4 bases and J 3 bases; bases outside gene matches: 5. This CDR3 contains 15 residues. The CDR3 sequence is CASSGARGDTGELFF. The DNA for the CDR3 is TGTGCCAGCAGTGGGGCCCGGGGGGACACCGGGGAGCTGTTTTTT.